These 27 T cell receptor beta chains share one sample of origin, sequenced in a study of T cell responses to AZD1222 COVID-19 vaccine. Method: immunoSEQ multiplex PCR; TCRdb's copy keeps in-frame clones and lacks some. Of 95,000 to 110,000 clones listed, roughly 91% were seen once; the top ten hold 4.8%. The material was peripheral blood, obtained on day 0 of AZD1222 vaccination. The source is an adult in good health.

This clone was observed a single time. The chain is built from TRBV7-2 and TRBJ2-2, with TRBD1 matching over 8 bases. J lost 3 bases, V lost 1 base, and 4 bases had no gene match. Germline CDR1 SGHTA, CDR2 FQGNSA. The CDR3 consists of 16 residues. The CDR3 is CASSLGDRTHTGELFF. DNA for the CDR3: TGTGCCAGCAGCTTAGGGGACAGGACTCACACCGGGGAGCTGTTTTTT.

This clone was seen a single time. V is TRBV28 and J is TRBJ1-4; D gene ambiguous. Germline loops: CDR1 MDHEN, CDR2 SYDVKM. This CDR3 region has 16 residues. Trimming pared 1 base from V and 0 bases from J, leaving 9 bases between. This chain's CDR3 is CASSLSGTSTNEKLFF. The CDR3 DNA sequence: TGTGCCAGCAGTTTATCTGGCACTTCAACTAATGAAAAACTGTTTTTT.

The J gene is TRBJ1-2, the V gene TRBV18; maybe TRBD1 (5 bases). V was trimmed by 5 bases and J by 8 bases, leaving 21 bases between them. CDR3 length: 15 residues. Germline CDR1 is KGHSH and CDR2 is LQKENI. CDR3 sequence reads: CASSSEADRTGGYTF. Written as DNA, the CDR3 is TGTGCCAGCTCATCAGAGGCCGACAGAACGGGCGGCTACACCTTC.

This clone was detected only once. The chain recombines TRBV19 with TRBJ2-1; TRBD2 is a possible D gene (6 bases). Germline V gene data show CDR1 as LNHDA and CDR2 as SQIVND (reference sequence). V dropped 6 bases and J dropped 0 bases, with 18 bases sitting between them. The CDR3 length is 17 residues. The CDR3 DNA is TGTGCCAGTAGAAGGCGGGGTGTTTCAAGCTCCTACAATGAGCAGTTCTTC. Protein sequence: CASRRRGVSSSYNEQFF.

The chain employs TRBV13 and TRBJ1-6; D unclear. This CDR3 is 15 amino acids long. The ends were cut back, 3 bases at V and 8 bases at J, with 14 bases in the middle. Germline CDR1 and CDR2: PRHDT and FYEKMQ (reference sequence). CDR3 DNA: TGTGCCAGCAGCTTCTCACGGATCGTGCATTCACCCCTCCACTTT. It encodes CASSFSRIVHSPLHF.

A single count supports this clone. V is TRBV7-8 and J is TRBJ1-2; no firm D call. Germline V gene sequence: CDR1 SGHVS, CDR2 FQNEAQ. Trimming pared 3 bases from V and 3 bases from J, leaving 20 bases between. The CDR3 length is 17 residues. CDR3 sequence reads: CASSFRVRQPGDYGYTF. The CDR3 DNA reads as TGTGCCAGCAGCTTTAGGGTTAGGCAGCCCGGGGACTATGGCTACACCTTC.

The chain joins TRBV5-1 to TRBJ1-1; 7 bases match TRBD1. V was pared by 0 bases and J by 0 bases, with 5 bases of the junction left unmatched. The germline V gene has CDR1 SGHRS and CDR2 YFSETQ. The CDR3 consists of 16 residues. CDR3 in DNA: TGCGCCAGCAGCTTGGGTGCAGGGGGTATGAACACTGAAGCTTTCTTT. Encoded protein: CASSLGAGGMNTEAFF.

The chain uses TRBV24-1 and TRBJ2-1, with D maybe TRBD2 (5 bases). V was shortened by 5 bases and J by 7 bases, with 11 bases between the two germline ends. Germline V gene sequence: CDR1 KGHDR, CDR2 SFDVKD. This CDR3 region has 13 residues. The CDR3 is CATSATTWNEQFF. Written as DNA, the CDR3 is TGTGCCACCAGTGCGACTACGTGGAATGAGCAGTTCTTC.

The chain joins TRBV5-1 to TRBJ1-2; D may be TRBD1 (6 bases). Deletions cut 3 bases from V and 6 bases from J, with 21 bases between. Germline CDR1 is SGHRS and CDR2 is YFSETQ. The CDR3 contains 16 residues. CDR3 DNA sequence: TGCGCCAGCAGCTCGTATACACAGGGTTTTGAAGATGGCTACACCTTC. Protein: CASSSYTQGFEDGYTF. Filled out from reference TRBV5-1 and TRBJ1-2, the complete variable domain reads KAGVTQTPRYLIKTRGQQVTLSCSPISGHRSVSWYQQTPGQGLQFLFEYFSETQRNKGNFPGRFSGRQFSNSRSEMNVSTLELGDSALYLCASSSYTQGFEDGYTFGSGTRLTVV.

The chain has TRBV28 and TRBJ1-6; D unresolved. CDR3 length equals 14 residues. CDR1 MDHEN and CDR2 SYDVKM come from the germline V gene. Trimming shortened V by 3 bases and J by 8 bases, and 11 bases separated the two germline ends. The DNA for the CDR3 is TGTGCCAGCAGTTTTTGGGTTGCGGATTCACCCCTCCACTTT. This sequence encodes CASSFWVADSPLHF.

This clone has just one count. This sequence joins TRBV3-1 (or the pseudogene TRBV3-2) and TRBJ2-3; the D gene is possibly TRBD2 (6 bases). Per the germline V gene, CDR1 is LGHDT and CDR2 is YNNKEL (reference sequence). V was cut by 0 bases and J by 8 bases, with 12 bases left in between. This CDR3 contains 14 residues. This CDR3 reads CASSQEGGWGTQYF. As DNA, the CDR3 is TGTGCCAGCAGCCAAGAAGGAGGGTGGGGTACGCAGTATTTT.

This chain connects TRBV10-3 to TRBJ1-2; D perhaps matches TRBD1 (5 bases). This CDR3 contains 17 residues. CDR1 and CDR2 (germline): ENHRY, SYGVKD. V was shortened by 2 bases and J by 2 bases, with 18 bases between the two germline ends. The chain's CDR3 is CAISELAPGTGNYGYTF. In DNA, the CDR3 is TGTGCCATCAGTGAGCTCGCCCCCGGGACGGGAAACTATGGCTACACCTTC.

The chain joins TRBV6-5 to TRBJ1-1; possibly TRBD1 for D (5 bases). The CDR3 extends over 14 amino acids. V was shortened by 6 bases and J by 2 bases, with 13 bases between the two germline ends. Germline V CDR1 and CDR2: MNHEY, SVGAGI. In nucleotides, the CDR3 is TGTGCCAGCAGGAAGGGGCTCAGAAACACTGAAGCTTTCTTT. Its translation: CASRKGLRNTEAFF.

The chain has TRBV12-3 or TRBV12-4 and TRBJ1-1; no reliable D call. Trimming removed 1 base from V and 11 bases from J, with 8 bases in between. The CDR3 sequence is 11 residues long. The chain's CDR3 is CASSLGEAAFF. In DNA form, the CDR3 reads TGTGCCAGCAGTTTAGGGGAAGCGGCTTTCTTT.

The chain is built from TRBV3-1 (or the pseudogene TRBV3-2) and TRBJ1-1; 8 nucleotides match TRBD1. This CDR3 comprises 18 residues. Germline CDR1 LGHDT, CDR2 YNNKEL (reference sequence). Germline trimming cut 5 bases from V and 4 bases from J; bases unmatched to any gene: 18. In nucleotides, the CDR3 is TGTGCCAGCAGCGCTATAGCTGGGACAGGTCGGATCGGCACTGAAGCTTTCTTT. Translating gives CASSAIAGTGRIGTEAFF.

The chain employs TRBV7-9 and TRBJ2-2, with D uncertain. Trimming removed 1 base at V and 2 bases at J, with 2 bases between. Germline V gives CDR1 SEHNR, CDR2 FQNEAQ (reference sequence). CDR3 size: 13 residues. In DNA form, the CDR3 reads TGTGCCAGCAGCTTAGGTAACACCGGGGAGCTGTTTTTT. This codes for CASSLGNTGELFF.

The V gene is TRBV24-1, the J gene TRBJ1-5; D might be TRBD1 (5 bases). Per the germline V gene, CDR1 is KGHDR and CDR2 is SFDVKD. V dropped 5 bases and J dropped 11 bases, with 24 bases sitting between them. The CDR3 totals 16 residues. The CDR3 bases are TGTGCCACCAGTGGGAGGGGTGCGAGCGGTCAATGGGCCCAGCATTTT. It codes for CATSGRGASGQWAQHF.

A few counts support this clone. The chain couples TRBV10-1 to TRBJ1-4; no firm D call. With 11 bases removed from V and 0 bases from J, the gap between germline ends came to 13 bases. This CDR3 spans 14 amino acids. Looked up from germline, CDR1 is WNHNN and CDR2 is SYGVQD (reference sequence). The CDR3 here is CAHRTATTNEKLFF. The CDR3 DNA is TGCGCCCACAGAACGGCCACAACTAATGAAAAACTGTTTTTT.

The genes are TRBV30 and TRBJ2-3; weak D call: TRBD1 (6 bases). The V end lost 0 bases, the J end lost 6 bases, and 19 bases lay between the germline ends. The CDR3 extends over 16 amino acids. Germline V gives CDR1 GTSNPN, CDR2 SVGIG (reference sequence). The CDR3 sequence: CAWSVGTSIRSDTQYF. CDR3 bases: TGTGCCTGGAGTGTCGGGACATCAATACGTTCGGATACGCAGTATTTT.

The chain has TRBV9 and TRBJ2-2, with D perhaps matching TRBD2 (6 bases). The CDR3 spans 14 residues. V lost 5 bases and J 4 bases, leaving 12 bases between the germline ends. CDR1 SGDLS and CDR2 YYNGEE come from the germline V gene. The DNA for the CDR3 is TGTGCCAGCAGGAAGGAGGGGTTCACCGGGGAGCTGTTTTTT. Translating gives CASRKEGFTGELFF.

This sequence joins TRBV7-3 and TRBJ2-6; D is unclear. Germline CDR1 SGHTA, CDR2 FQGTGA. This CDR3 is built from 17 residues. The germline V and J ends were trimmed by 1 base and 0 bases, with 10 bases remaining between them. The CDR3 DNA sequence: TGTGCCAGCAGCTTAATGGCCCGAGACTCTGGGGCCAACGTCCTGACTTTC. Its protein product is CASSLMARDSGANVLTF. Variable domain in full (rest from reference TRBV7-3 and TRBJ2-6): GAGVSQTPSNKVTEKGKYVELRCDPISGHTALYWYRQSLGQGPEFLIYFQGTGAADDSGLPNDRFFAVRPEGSVSTLKIQRTERGDSAVYLCASSLMARDSGANVLTFGAGSRLTVL.

The chain recombines TRBV20-1 with TRBJ1-4, with 7 bases lining up with TRBD1. Germline V gene lookup returns CDR1 DFQATT and CDR2 SNEGSKA (reference sequence). CDR3 length equals 11 residues. The J segment lost 13 bases and the V segment lost 5 bases, leaving 7 bases of the junction unmatched. The CDR3 is CSALRQGSLFF. The CDR3 bases are TGCAGTGCTCTAAGACAGGGCTCACTGTTTTTT.

The chain is built from TRBV12-3 or TRBV12-4 and TRBJ2-1; 7 bases fit TRBD2. V shed 5 bases and J 10 bases; nucleotides not matched to a gene: 8. The CDR3 consists of 13 residues. The CDR3 spells CASSMRGGGEQFF. In nucleotides, the CDR3 is TGTGCCAGCAGTATGCGCGGGGGAGGAGAGCAGTTCTTC.

V and J are TRBV5-1 and TRBJ2-3, with D tentatively TRBD2 (5 bases). The CDR3 consists of 13 residues. Germline V gives CDR1 SGHRS, CDR2 YFSETQ. The V gene lost 2 bases and the J gene lost 4 bases, with 8 bases spanning the gap. The chain's CDR3 is CASSFGGSDTQYF. CDR3 bases: TGCGCCAGCAGCTTTGGAGGCTCAGATACGCAGTATTTT.

The rearrangement joins TRBV2 to TRBJ1-6; TRBD1 aligns across 8 bases. There are 15 residues in the CDR3. With 7 bases clipped from V and 9 bases from J, the junction kept 11 bases outside the gene matches. Germline CDR1 is SNHLY and CDR2 is FYNNEI. The CDR3 sequence: CASTLTGGSFSPLHF. The CDR3 DNA reads as TGTGCCAGCACCCTCACAGGGGGTTCTTTTTCACCCCTCCACTTT.

The CDR3 loop reads CASSSGSVFRAFF. CDR3 coding DNA: TGTGCCAGCAGCTCCGGGTCGGTCTTCAGAGCTTTCTTT. V usage is TRBV7-2 and J usage is TRBJ1-1; unclear D gene. The CDR3 is 13 residues long. Trimming pared 4 bases from V and 10 bases from J, leaving 16 bases between. Per the germline V gene, CDR1 is SGHTA and CDR2 is FQGNSA.

The chain combines TRBV7-6 with TRBJ2-5; 7 nucleotides match TRBD2. After removal of 2 bases from V and 1 base from J, the junction contained 4 bases not matched to a gene. Germline CDR1 SGHVS, CDR2 FNYEAQ. This CDR3 comprises 15 residues. The CDR3, as DNA: TGTGCCAGCAGCTTATTGGGGACTACCCAAGAGACCCAGTACTTC. Its translation: CASSLLGTTQETQYF.